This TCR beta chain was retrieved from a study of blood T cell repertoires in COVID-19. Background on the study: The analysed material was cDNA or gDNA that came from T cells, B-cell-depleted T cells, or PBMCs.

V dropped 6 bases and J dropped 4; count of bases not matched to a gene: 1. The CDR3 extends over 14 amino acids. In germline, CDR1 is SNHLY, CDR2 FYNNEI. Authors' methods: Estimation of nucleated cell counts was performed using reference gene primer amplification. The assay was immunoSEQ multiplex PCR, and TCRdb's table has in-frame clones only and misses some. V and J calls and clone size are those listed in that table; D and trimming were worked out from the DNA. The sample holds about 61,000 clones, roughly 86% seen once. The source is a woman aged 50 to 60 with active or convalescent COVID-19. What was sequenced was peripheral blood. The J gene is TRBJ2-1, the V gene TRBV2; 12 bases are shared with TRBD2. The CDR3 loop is CASRGTSGYNEQFF. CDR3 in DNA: TGTGCCAGCAGAGGGACTAGCGGGTACAATGAGCAGTTCTTC. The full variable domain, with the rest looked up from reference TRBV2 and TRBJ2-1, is EPEVTQTPSHQVTQMGQEVILRCVPISNHLYFYWYRQILGQKVEFLVSFYNNEISEKSEIFDDQFSVERPDGSNFTLKIRSTKLEDSAMYFCASRGTSGYNEQFFGPGTRLTVL.